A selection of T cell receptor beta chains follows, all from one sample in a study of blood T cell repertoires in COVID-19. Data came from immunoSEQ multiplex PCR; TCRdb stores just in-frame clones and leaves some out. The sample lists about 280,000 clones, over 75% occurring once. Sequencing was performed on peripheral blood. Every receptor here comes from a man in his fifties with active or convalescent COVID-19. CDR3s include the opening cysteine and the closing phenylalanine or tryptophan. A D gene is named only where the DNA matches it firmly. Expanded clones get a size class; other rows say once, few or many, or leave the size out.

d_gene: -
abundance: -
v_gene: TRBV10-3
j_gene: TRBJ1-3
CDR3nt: TGTGCCACCCAGGGGTCTGGAAACACCATATATTTT
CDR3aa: CATQGSGNTIYF

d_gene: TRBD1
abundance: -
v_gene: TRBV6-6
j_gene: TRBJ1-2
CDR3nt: TGTGCCAGCAGTTACCCAACTGGACAGGGGGCGGGTGGCTACACCTTC
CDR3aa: CASSYPTGQGAGGYTF

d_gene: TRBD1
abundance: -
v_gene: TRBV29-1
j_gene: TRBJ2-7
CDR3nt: TGCAGCGTTGCGGTAGGAGACAGGGGTGGATACGAGCAGTACTTC
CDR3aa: CSVAVGDRGGYEQYF

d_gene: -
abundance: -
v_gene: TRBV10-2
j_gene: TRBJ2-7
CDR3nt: TGCGCCAGCAGTGAGTCCAGCAGTCAGGCGGGGGAGCAGTACTTC
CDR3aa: CASSESSSQAGEQYF

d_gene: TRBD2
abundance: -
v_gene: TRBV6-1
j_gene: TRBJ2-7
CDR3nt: TGTGCCAGCAGTGAAGCTGAGTTACTAGCGGGAGCAGGGGAGCAGTACTTC
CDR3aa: CASSEAELLAGAGEQYF

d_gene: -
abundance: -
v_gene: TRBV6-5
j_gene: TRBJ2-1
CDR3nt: TGTGCCAGCAGTTCAGAGCGGCGAAGGGGGAATGAGCAGTTCTTC
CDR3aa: CASSSERRRGNEQFF

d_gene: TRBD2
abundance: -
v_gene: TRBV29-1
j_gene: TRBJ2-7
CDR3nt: TGCAGCGTTGAACTACCGGGACTAGCGGATTACGAGCAGTACTTC
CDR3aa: CSVELPGLADYEQYF

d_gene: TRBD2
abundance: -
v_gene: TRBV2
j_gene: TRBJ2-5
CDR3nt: TGTGCCAGCACCCGAGAGCGGGAATTTGAGACCCAGTACTTC
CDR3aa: CASTREREFETQYF

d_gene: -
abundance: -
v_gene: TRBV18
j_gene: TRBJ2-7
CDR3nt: TGTGCCAGCTCAGCCAGGTACGAGCAGTACTTC
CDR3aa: CASSARYEQYF

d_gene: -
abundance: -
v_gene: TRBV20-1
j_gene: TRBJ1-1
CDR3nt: TGCAGTGCTAGTGCCAGGGATATTATTAGAGCTTTCTTT
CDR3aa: CSASARDIIRAFF

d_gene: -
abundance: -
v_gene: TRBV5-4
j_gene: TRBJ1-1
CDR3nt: TGTGCCAGCAGCTTGGGAAGGGGCACTGAAGCTTTCTTT
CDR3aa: CASSLGRGTEAFF

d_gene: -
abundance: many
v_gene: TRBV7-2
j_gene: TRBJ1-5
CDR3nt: TGTGCCAGCAGCTACTCCGGACACATCAATCAGCCCCAGCATTTT
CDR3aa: CASSYSGHINQPQHF

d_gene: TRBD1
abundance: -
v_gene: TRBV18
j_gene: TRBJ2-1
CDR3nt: TGTGCCAGCTCAGGGACAGGTGGAGTCAATGAGCAGTTCTTC
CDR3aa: CASSGTGGVNEQFF

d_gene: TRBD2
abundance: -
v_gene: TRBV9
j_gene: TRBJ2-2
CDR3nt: TGTGCCAGCAGCGTTGACTTACTAGCGGGAGGTGGGGCCGGGGAGCTGTTTTTT
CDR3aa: CASSVDLLAGGGAGELFF

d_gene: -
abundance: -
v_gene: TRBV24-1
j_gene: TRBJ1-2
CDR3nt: TGTGCCACCAGTGATACGCCAGGGTTTGGAGGCTACACCTTC
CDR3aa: CATSDTPGFGGYTF

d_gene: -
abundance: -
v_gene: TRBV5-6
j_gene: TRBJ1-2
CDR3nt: TGTGCCAGCATCGCCCAGGGTCCCAACTATGGCTACACCTTC
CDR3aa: CASIAQGPNYGYTF

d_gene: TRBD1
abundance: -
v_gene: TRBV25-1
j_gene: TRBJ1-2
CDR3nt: TGTGCCAGCAGTGTGGGGACAGTGTCAACTGGCTACACCTTC
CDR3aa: CASSVGTVSTGYTF

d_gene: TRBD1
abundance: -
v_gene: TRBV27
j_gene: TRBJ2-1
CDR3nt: TGTGCCAGCAGTTTATCCACCAGGGGGATCGTTGAGCAGTTCTTC
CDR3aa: CASSLSTRGIVEQFF

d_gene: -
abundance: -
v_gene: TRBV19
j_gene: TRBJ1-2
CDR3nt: TGTGCCAGCAAGGACTCCTCGAGGAGAGCGACGGGCTACACCTTC
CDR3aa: CASKDSSRRATGYTF

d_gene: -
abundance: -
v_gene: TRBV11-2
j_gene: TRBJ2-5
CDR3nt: TGTGCCAGCAGCCTTGCAACGAGGCGGGAGACCCAGTACTTC
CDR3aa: CASSLATRRETQYF

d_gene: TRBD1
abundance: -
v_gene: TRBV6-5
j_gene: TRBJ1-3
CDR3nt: TGTGCCAGCGCGGGACAGGGCTCTGGAAACACCATATATTTT
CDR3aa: CASAGQGSGNTIYF

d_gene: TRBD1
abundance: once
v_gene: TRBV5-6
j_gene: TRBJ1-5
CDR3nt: TGTGCCAGCAGCTTGGCGGGACAGCGGCCAACGGGTGGGCCCCAGCATTTT
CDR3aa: CASSLAGQRPTGGPQHF

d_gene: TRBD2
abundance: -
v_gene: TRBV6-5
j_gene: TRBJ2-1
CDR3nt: TGTGCCAGCAGCCTAGGACTAGCGGGTTTCCATGAGCAGTTCTTC
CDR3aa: CASSLGLAGFHEQFF

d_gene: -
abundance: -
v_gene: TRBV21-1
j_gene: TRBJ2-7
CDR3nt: TGTGCCAGCAGTACCGGGTCCGTCGGCGAGCAGTACTTC
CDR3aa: CASSTGSVGEQYF

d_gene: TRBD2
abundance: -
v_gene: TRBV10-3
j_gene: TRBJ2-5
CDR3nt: TGTGCCATCAGTGACGGACGACTAGCGGGAGAAAAGACCCAGTACTTC
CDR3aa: CAISDGRLAGEKTQYF

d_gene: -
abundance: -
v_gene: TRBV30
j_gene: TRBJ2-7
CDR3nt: TGTGCCCGGACGGCCGGGGGTGACGAGCAGTACTTC
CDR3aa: CARTAGGDEQYF

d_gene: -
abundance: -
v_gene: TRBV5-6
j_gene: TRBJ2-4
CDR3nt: TGTGCCAGCAGCTCTCAGGGGGCCAAAAACATTCAGTACTTC
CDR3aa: CASSSQGAKNIQYF

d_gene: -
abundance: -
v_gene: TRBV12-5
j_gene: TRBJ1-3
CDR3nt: TGTGCTAGTGCTGCCCCCGCTACGAGCGGAAACACCATATATTTT
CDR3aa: CASAAPATSGNTIYF

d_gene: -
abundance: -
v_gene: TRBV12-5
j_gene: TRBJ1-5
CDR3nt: TGTGCTAGTGGTTCCTATTCAATTCCTTTCGTCCATCAGCCCCAGCATTTT
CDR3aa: CASGSYSIPFVHQPQHF

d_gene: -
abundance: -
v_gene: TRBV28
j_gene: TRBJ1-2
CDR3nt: TGTGCCAGCACGGTCACAGGGCTTGGGGGCTACACCTTC
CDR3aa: CASTVTGLGGYTF

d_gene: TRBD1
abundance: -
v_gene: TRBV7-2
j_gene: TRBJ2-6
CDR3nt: TGTGCCAGCAGCTTTGACAGGGCCGGGGCCAACGTCCTGACTTTC
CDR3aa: CASSFDRAGANVLTF

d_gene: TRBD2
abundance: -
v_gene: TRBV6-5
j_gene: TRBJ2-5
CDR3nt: TGTGCCAGCAGTTACACCGGACGCGGGGGGAGGGAGACCCAGTACTTC
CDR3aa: CASSYTGRGGRETQYF

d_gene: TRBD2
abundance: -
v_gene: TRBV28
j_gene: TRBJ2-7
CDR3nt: TGTGCCAGCAGTACACCCAAGCTAGCGGTGGCGTCCTACGAGCAGTACTTC
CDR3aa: CASSTPKLAVASYEQYF

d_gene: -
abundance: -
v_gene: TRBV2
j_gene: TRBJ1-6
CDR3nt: TGTGCCGGGGCCCGGGCGGGGGGAGATTCACCCCTCCACTTT
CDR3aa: CAGARAGGDSPLHF

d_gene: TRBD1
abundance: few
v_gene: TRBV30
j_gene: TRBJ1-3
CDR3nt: TGTGCCTGGAGCAGGGACAGGGGTAGTGGAAACACCATATATTTT
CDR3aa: CAWSRDRGSGNTIYF

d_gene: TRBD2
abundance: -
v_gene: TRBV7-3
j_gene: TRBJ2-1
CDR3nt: TGTGCCAGCAGCGTTCTAGCGGGGGCCCCCAATGAGCAGTTCTTC
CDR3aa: CASSVLAGAPNEQFF

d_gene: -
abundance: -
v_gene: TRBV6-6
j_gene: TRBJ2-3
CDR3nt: TGTGCCAGCAGCTCTAAAGATACGCAGTATTTT
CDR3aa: CASSSKDTQYF

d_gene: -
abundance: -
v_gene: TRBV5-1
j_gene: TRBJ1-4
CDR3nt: TGCGCCAGCAGCTTGGGGGGCAGGGAAGAGGAAAAACTGTTTTTT
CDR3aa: CASSLGGREEEKLFF

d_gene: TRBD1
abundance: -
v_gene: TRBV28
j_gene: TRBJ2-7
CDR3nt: TGTGCCAGCAGTTTATGGCAACAGGGGGCGCCGCGGGAGCAGTACTTC
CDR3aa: CASSLWQQGAPREQYF

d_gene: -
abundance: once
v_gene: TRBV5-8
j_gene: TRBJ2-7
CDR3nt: TGTGCCAGCAGCCGCAAACTACTTCGGTGGTCCTACGAGCAGTACTTC
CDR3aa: CASSRKLLRWSYEQYF

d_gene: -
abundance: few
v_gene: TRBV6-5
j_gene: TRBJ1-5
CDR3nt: TGTGCCAGCAGAAGACTCCCGAGTAATCAGCCCCAGCATTTT
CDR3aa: CASRRLPSNQPQHF

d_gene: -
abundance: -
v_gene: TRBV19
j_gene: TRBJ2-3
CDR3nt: TGTGCCAGTAGTATCCGCTCAGGAAGCCTCACAGATACGCAGTATTTT
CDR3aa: CASSIRSGSLTDTQYF

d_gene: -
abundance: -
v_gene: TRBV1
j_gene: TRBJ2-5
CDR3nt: TGCACCAGCAGCCAAGATCGGGGGGACGGGGAGACCCAGTACTTC
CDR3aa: CTSSQDRGDGETQYF

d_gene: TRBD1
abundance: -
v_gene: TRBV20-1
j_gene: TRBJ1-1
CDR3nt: TGCAGTGCTAGTCCCTCGACAGGGGGGATCACTGAAGCTTTCTTT
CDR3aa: CSASPSTGGITEAFF

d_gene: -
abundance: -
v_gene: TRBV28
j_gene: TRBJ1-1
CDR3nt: TGTGCCAGCAGGACGCAGGGGAACACTGAAGCTTTCTTT
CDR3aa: CASRTQGNTEAFF

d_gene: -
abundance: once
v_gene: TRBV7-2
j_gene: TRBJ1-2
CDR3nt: TGTGCCAGCAGCTTAGTCCCAGGGCACTACTATGGCTACACCTTC
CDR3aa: CASSLVPGHYYGYTF

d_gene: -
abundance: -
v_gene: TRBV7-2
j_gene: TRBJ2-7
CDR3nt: TGTGCCAGCAGCTTAGACCACAGAGCCTACTCCTACGAGCAGTACTTC
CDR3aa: CASSLDHRAYSYEQYF

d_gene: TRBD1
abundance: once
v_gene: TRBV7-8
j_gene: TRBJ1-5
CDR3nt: TGTGCCAGCAGCCGGGGACAGGGGGCTGATCAGCCCCAGCATTTT
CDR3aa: CASSRGQGADQPQHF

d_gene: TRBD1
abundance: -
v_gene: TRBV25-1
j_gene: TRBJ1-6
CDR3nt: TGTGCCAGCAGTGAATCGGGACAGGGCTTCTCACCCCTCCACTTT
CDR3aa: CASSESGQGFSPLHF

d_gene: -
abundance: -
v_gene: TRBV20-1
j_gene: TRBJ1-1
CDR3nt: TGCTCCCCCTGGGGAGCCACTGAAGCTTTCTTT
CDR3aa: CSPWGATEAFF

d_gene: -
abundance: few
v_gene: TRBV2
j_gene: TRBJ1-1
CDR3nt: TGTGCCAGCAGTGTTCAAGCGAACACTGAAGCTTTCTTT
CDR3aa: CASSVQANTEAFF

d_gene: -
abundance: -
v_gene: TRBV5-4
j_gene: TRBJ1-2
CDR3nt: TGTGCCAGCAGCTTTGGGGGCCCGGCCTATGGCTACACCTTC
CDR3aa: CASSFGGPAYGYTF

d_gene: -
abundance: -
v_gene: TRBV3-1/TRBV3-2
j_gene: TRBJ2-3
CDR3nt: TGTGCCAGCAGCCACCGGGCGGGGTTACGAGCAGATACGCAGTATTTT
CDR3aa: CASSHRAGLRADTQYF